Reported below is one TCR beta chain. What it binds is not known. The data derive from a study of T-cell reconstitution after alpha-beta-depleted transplantation in children. Broader study findings: T-cell numbers and diversity one year post-transplant derived largely from freshly generated T cells. The origin of alpha-beta T cells about two months after transplant was reportedly several hundred expanded graft clones.

Unique molecular identifiers tagged the TCRbeta library. In TCRdb, the PCR reads were re-called with MiXCR into one record per CDR3 protein. Counted here are around 450,000 distinct CDR3 sequences, under 20% occurring once; the ten biggest clones make up roughly 29%. Specimen: PBMCs, mostly from graft donor cells, collected 360 days after TCRalphabeta/CD19-depleted stem cell transplant. The TCR comes from a boy in the first two years of life who had a stem cell transplant for Wiskott-Aldrich syndrome, so the T cells may come from the graft donor.

CDR3 region: CSASGARGNTIYF. In nucleotides, the CDR3 is TGCAGTGCTAGCGGGGCGAGGGGAAACACCATATATTTT. V and J are TRBV20-1 and TRBJ1-3; weak D call: TRBD1 (5 bases). Trimming pared 3 bases from V and 4 bases from J, leaving 10 bases between. The CDR3 runs to 13 residues. Germline-derived CDR1 and CDR2 are DFQATT and SNEGSKA (reference sequence).